These 6 T cell receptor beta chains were all obtained from the same sample, sequenced in a study of beta chain features in type 1 diabetes. What these receptors recognize is not known. Every bit of the isolated RNA underwent reverse transcription, so sequencing read expressed TCRB transcripts. Repertoires were generated with immunoSEQ multiplex PCR, while TCRdb's copy carries only in-frame clones and drops some. In the table there are approximately 260,000 clones, roughly 24% of which are singletons. General study findings and limits: In all four CD4+ subsets, TCRB CDR3 length was significantly, moderately reduced in type 1 diabetes.

The sequencing sample was made of naive CD4+ T cells from blood. The receptors come from a woman in her 30s with type 1 diabetes.

This clone was seen more than once but under ten times. J is TRBJ1-1 and V is TRBV7-9; 7 bases are shared with TRBD1. This CDR3 region has 12 residues. CDR1 is SEHNR, CDR2 FQNEAQ, per germline (reference sequence). Losses at the gene ends were 2 bases for V and 8 bases for J; bases not matched to a gene: 2. The CDR3 DNA reads TGTGCCAGCAGCTTAACGGACAGGGAAGCTTTCTTT. This sequence encodes CASSLTDREAFF.

The CDR3 is CASILGEQETQYF. The DNA for the CDR3 is TGTGCCAGCATTCTCGGGGAACAAGAGACCCAGTACTTC. The chain employs TRBV2 and TRBJ2-5, with a weak D call TRBD2 (5 bases). The CDR3 loop spans 13 amino acids. The V gene lost 7 bases and the J gene lost 2 bases, with 11 bases spanning the gap. Germline loops: CDR1 SNHLY, CDR2 FYNNEI.

The genes are TRBV9 and TRBJ1-2; D perhaps matches TRBD1 (6 bases). Germline V lookup: CDR1 SGDLS, CDR2 YYNGEE. This CDR3 has 14 amino acids. V shed 4 bases and J shed 4 bases, with 14 bases lying between them. The CDR3 DNA reads TGTGCCAGCAGCACTCAACAGGGCGGCTATGGCTACACCTTC. Encoded protein: CASSTQQGGYGYTF.

This clone was observed a handful of times. CDR3 coding DNA: TGCAGCGTTGTGGACAGCCTATACCTCTCCTACGAGCAGTACTTC. Translation gives CSVVDSLYLSYEQYF. The rearrangement joins TRBV29-1 to TRBJ2-7; tentatively, D is TRBD1 (6 bases). The germline V gene has CDR1 SQVTM and CDR2 ANQGSEA. The CDR3 has 15 residues. V was pared by 4 bases and J by 0 bases, with 16 bases between.

V usage is TRBV10-3 and J usage is TRBJ2-5, with TRBD2 matching 10 bases. Germline CDR1 is ENHRY and CDR2 is SYGVKD. V lost 0 bases and J lost 2; bases outside the gene matches: 6. The CDR3 consists of 17 residues. CDR3 bases: TGTGCCATCAGTGAGTCGTGGGCTAGCGGGAGTCAAGAGACCCAGTACTTC. This sequence encodes CAISESWASGSQETQYF.

The V call is TRBV5-6, the J call TRBJ1-2, with TRBD1 identical over 12 bases. Germline loops: CDR1 SGHDT, CDR2 YYEEEE. After removal of 0 bases from V and 8 bases from J, the junction contained 2 bases not matched to a gene. The CDR3 has 14 residues. CDR3 in amino acids: CASSLGGTGGGYTF. The CDR3 DNA reads TGTGCCAGCAGCTTGGGTGGGACAGGGGGCGGCTACACCTTC.